Below, 20 T cell receptor beta chains from the same sample are listed, as sequenced in a study of blood T cell repertoires in COVID-19. The assay was immunoSEQ multiplex PCR, and TCRdb's table has in-frame clones only and misses some. The table shows about 300,000 clones, with around 90% occurring only once. Sequences were obtained from PBMCs or T cells enriched from blood (not recorded which). These receptor sequences come from a woman aged 40 to 55 who had recovered from COVID-19.

The rearrangement links TRBV9 to TRBJ2-1; 8 nucleotides align to TRBD2. Unmatched junction bases numbered 3, after V lost 0 bases and J lost 4 bases. Germline V gene data show CDR1 as SGDLS and CDR2 as YYNGEE. The CDR3 has 15 amino acids. The CDR3 is CASSVGGGTYNEQFF. Written as DNA, the CDR3 is TGTGCCAGCAGCGTAGGCGGGGGGACTTACAATGAGCAGTTCTTC.

The chain joins TRBV5-4 to TRBJ1-1; D is uncertain. V lost 0 bases to trimming and J lost 7 bases, with 13 bases between them. This CDR3 comprises 14 residues. The V gene's germline CDR1 is SGHNT and CDR2 YYREEE (reference sequence). For the CDR3, the DNA is TGTGCCAGCAGCTTGGAGGCTGATCGGGGTGAAGCTTTCTTT. Translation gives CASSLEADRGEAFF.

The CDR3 region is CASSGRGSGNSPLHF. As DNA, the CDR3 is TGTGCCAGCAGCGGCAGGGGGTCTGGTAATTCACCCCTCCACTTT. The V gene is TRBV9, the J gene TRBJ1-6, with 7 bases matching TRBD1. The germline gives CDR1 SGDLS, CDR2 YYNGEE. With 3 bases clipped from V and 6 bases from J, the junction kept 6 bases outside the gene matches. The CDR3 sequence is 15 residues long.

The chain links TRBV6-5 to TRBJ1-1; D ambiguous. Looked up from germline, CDR1 is MNHEY and CDR2 is SVGAGI. Trimming pared 0 bases from V and 2 bases from J, leaving 4 bases between. The CDR3 consists of 13 residues. Here the CDR3 reads CASSYSSNTEAFF. For the CDR3, the DNA is TGTGCCAGCAGTTACTCGAGCAACACTGAAGCTTTCTTT.

The genes are TRBV6-5 and TRBJ1-4, with D hard to call. Per germline, CDR1 MNHEY and CDR2 SVGAGI. The CDR3 length is 15 residues. Trimming cost V 6 bases and J 2 bases, with 13 bases left between them. This CDR3 reads CASRIDGSTNEKLFF. DNA for the CDR3: TGTGCCAGCAGGATAGACGGGTCTACTAATGAAAAACTGTTTTTT.

This chain joins TRBV6-5 and TRBJ2-7, with a possible D match to TRBD2 (6 bases). Trimming stripped 6 bases from V and 2 bases from J, with 17 bases between. The germline gives CDR1 MNHEY, CDR2 SVGAGI. This CDR3 has 15 amino acids. The CDR3 sequence is CASRARGRQPYEQYF. The CDR3 DNA is TGTGCCAGCAGGGCGCGGGGTAGGCAACCCTACGAGCAGTACTTC.

V and J are TRBV19 and TRBJ1-5; possibly TRBD1 for D (5 bases). This CDR3 has 15 residues. The germline CDR1 and CDR2 sequences are LNHDA and SQIVND (reference sequence). V was pared by 3 bases and J by 1 base, with 10 bases between. The CDR3 nucleotides are TGTGCCAGTAGTATTAGGAGGGGCAGCAATCAGCCCCAGCATTTT. Encoded protein: CASSIRRGSNQPQHF.

The rearrangement links TRBV6-5 to TRBJ1-2; D ambiguous. This CDR3 is built from 14 residues. CDR1 MNHEY and CDR2 SVGAGI come from the germline V gene. V gave up 7 bases and J gave up 2 bases, with 14 bases separating them. CDR3 region: CASKLRTGNYGYTF. The CDR3 DNA reads TGTGCCAGCAAACTGAGGACGGGAAACTATGGCTACACCTTC.

The chain is built from TRBV18 and TRBJ1-2; TRBD1 might be the D (5 bases). V was pared by 6 bases and J by 2 bases, with 13 bases between. The germline CDR1 and CDR2 sequences are KGHSH and LQKENI. This CDR3 is built from 14 residues. The CDR3 is CASSLRQTNYGYTF. CDR3 DNA sequence: TGTGCCAGCTCCCTCCGACAGACAAACTATGGCTACACCTTC.

The chain employs TRBV5-4 and TRBJ2-2, with 14 bases lining up with TRBD2. From germline, CDR1 is SGHNT and CDR2 YYREEE (reference sequence). The CDR3 runs 18 residues. The J segment lost 1 base and the V segment lost 3 bases, leaving 5 bases of the junction unmatched. CDR3 in amino acids: CASSSGLAGGWNTGELFF. Written as DNA, the CDR3 is TGTGCCAGCAGCTCCGGACTAGCGGGAGGATGGAACACCGGGGAGCTGTTTTTT.

The gene calls are TRBV6-1 and TRBJ1-1, with TRBD1 identical over 7 bases. CDR1 MNHNS and CDR2 SASEGT come from the germline V gene. V trimming: 1 base; J trimming: 3 bases; junction bases outside the gene matches: 8. The CDR3 is made up of 16 amino acids. CDR3 region: CASSEEVAGGYTEAFF. In DNA form, the CDR3 reads TGTGCCAGCAGTGAAGAAGTGGCAGGGGGTTACACTGAAGCTTTCTTT.

The chain employs TRBV28 and TRBJ1-4; no clear D gene. Trimming took 1 base from V and 3 from J, leaving 6 bases between them. The CDR3 is made up of 14 amino acids. The germline V gene has CDR1 MDHEN and CDR2 SYDVKM. For the CDR3, the DNA is TGTGCCAGCAGTTTATCGGGTCCTAATGAAAAACTGTTTTTT. Amino acids: CASSLSGPNEKLFF.

CDR3 nucleotides: TGTGCCAGCAGTGCTCGGCAGGGGGCGGTGAATGAGCAGTTCTTC. Protein product: CASSARQGAVNEQFF. The J gene is TRBJ2-1, the V gene TRBV2, with TRBD1 matching over 8 bases. CDR3 length equals 15 residues. Germline V gene lookup returns CDR1 SNHLY and CDR2 FYNNEI. Germline trimming cut 4 bases from V and 7 bases from J; bases unmatched to any gene: 9.

The chain uses TRBV25-1 and TRBJ2-2, with 11 positions matching TRBD2. The germline CDR1 and CDR2 sequences are MGHDK and SYGVNS. V shed 0 bases, J shed 2 bases, and the junction held 5 bases outside the gene matches. The CDR3 totals 18 residues. CDR3: CASSEYGLAGGNTGELFF. The CDR3 DNA is TGTGCCAGCAGTGAATACGGCCTAGCGGGAGGAAACACCGGGGAGCTGTTTTTT. The full variable domain, rest sourced from reference TRBV25-1 and TRBJ2-2, is EADIYQTPRYLVIGTGKKITLECSQTMGHDKMYWYQQDPGMELHLIHYSYGVNSTEKGDLSSESTVSRIRTEHFPLTLESARPSHTSQYLCASSEYGLAGGNTGELFFGEGSRLTVL.

The rearrangement links TRBV4-1 to TRBJ1-2; TRBD1 agrees at 9 bases. The V gene's germline CDR1 is MGHRA and CDR2 YSYEKL. Trimming took 1 base from V and 8 from J; bases not matched to a gene: 8. The CDR3 has 15 residues. The CDR3 is CASSQVDRGYGGYTF. For the CDR3, the DNA is TGCGCCAGCAGCCAAGTGGACAGGGGTTACGGCGGCTACACCTTC.

This chain joins TRBV24-1 and TRBJ1-2; 7 bases line up with TRBD1. The CDR3 runs to 15 residues. Trimming cost V 4 bases and J 8 bases; bases outside gene matches: 12. CDR1 and CDR2 (germline): KGHDR, SFDVKD. CDR3 coding DNA: TGTGCCACCAGTGAGTCCCAGGGGGGTTCGGGAGGCTACACCTTC. Its translation: CATSESQGGSGGYTF.

The chain couples TRBV7-9 to TRBJ2-2; D is perhaps TRBD1 (5 bases). CDR1 is SEHNR and CDR2 is FQNEAQ in the germline V gene (reference sequence). The CDR3 has 15 amino acids. V lost 2 bases to trimming and J lost 4 bases, with 11 bases between them. In DNA, the CDR3 is TGTGCCAGCAGCTTAACAGGCTTGAGCACCGGGGAGCTGTTTTTT. This encodes CASSLTGLSTGELFF.

The V gene is TRBV7-3, the J gene TRBJ1-4; 8 bases are a match to TRBD1. Germline CDR1 reads SGHTA; CDR2 reads FQGTGA. The CDR3 spans 13 residues. V lost 3 bases, J lost 9 bases, and 3 bases stayed unmatched. CDR3 DNA sequence: TGTGCCAGCAGCTTTGGACAGGGCCAAAAACTGTTTTTT. It is translated as CASSFGQGQKLFF.

The V gene is TRBV5-5, the J gene TRBJ2-3; possible D gene TRBD1, 6 bases. Trimming left V 2 bases short and J 3 bases short, with 10 bases between. Germline values: CDR1 SGHKS, CDR2 YYEKEE (reference sequence). This CDR3 region has 14 residues. The CDR3 sequence is CASSFQGRTDTQYF. The CDR3 nucleotides read TGTGCCAGCAGCTTCCAGGGGCGAACAGATACGCAGTATTTT. The variable domain in full, with the rest retrieved from reference TRBV5-5 and TRBJ2-3, is DAGVTQSPTHLIKTRGQQVTLRCSPISGHKSVSWYQQVLGQGPQFIFQYYEKEERGRGNFPDRFSARQFPNYSSELNVNALLLGDSALYLCASSFQGRTDTQYFGPGTRLTVL.

A few counts support this clone. This sample also contains other DNA sequences that code for the same CDR3. The CDR3 region is CASSRQGQMNTEAFF. CDR3 nucleotides: TGTGCCAGCAGCCGACAGGGGCAAATGAACACTGAAGCTTTCTTT. V is TRBV27 and J is TRBJ1-1; 8 nucleotides agree with TRBD1. The CDR3 is 15 amino acids. V shed 6 bases, J shed 0 bases, and the junction held 6 bases outside the gene matches. CDR1 MNHEY and CDR2 SMNVEV come from the germline V gene (reference sequence).